Following are 17 T cell receptor beta chains from one sample sequenced in a study of tumor-infiltrating lymphocytes in oesophageal squamous cell carcinoma. TCRdb ran MiXCR on the PCR reads and lists one entry per CDR3 protein. The sample yields about 12,000 distinct CDR3 sequences, 56% seen once. Sequenced: esophageal tumor tissue. The receptor source for this set is a female donor with esophageal squamous cell carcinoma.

This clonotype came up many times. The chain is built from TRBV5-8 and TRBJ1-1; possible D gene TRBD1, 6 bases. V was trimmed by 0 bases and J by 1 base, leaving 10 bases between them. The germline CDR1 and CDR2 sequences are SGHTS and YDEGEE. The CDR3 extends over 15 amino acids. The CDR3 nucleotides are TGTGCCAGCAGCTTGGGGGGGGGACAGAACACTGAAGCTTTCTTT. The encoded protein is CASSLGGGQNTEAFF.

The chain has TRBV9 and TRBJ2-5; 10 nucleotides match TRBD2. The tail of the sequence fits TRBJ2-7 better, so the J call may be wrong. The length of the CDR3 is 12 residues. Germline loops: CDR1 SGDLS, CDR2 YYNGEE. For the CDR3, the DNA is TGTGCCAGCAGCGCTAGCGGGGGCGAGCAGTACTTC. It codes for CASSASGGEQYF.

V usage is TRBV5-6 and J usage is TRBJ2-5, with 12 bases identical to TRBD2. From germline, CDR1 is SGHDT and CDR2 YYEEEE. This CDR3 contains 16 residues. The V and J ends lost 4 bases and 11 bases, in that order; junction bases with no gene match: 15. The CDR3 reads CASSGTSGGNLNEQYF. The CDR3 DNA sequence: TGTGCCAGCAGCGGAACTAGCGGGGGGAACCTTAATGAGCAGTACTTC.

As DNA, the CDR3 is TGTGCCAGCAGCCTAGGAGGACAGGCGTTCTACAATGAGCAGTACTTC. Translation gives CASSLGGQAFYNEQYF. The rearrangement links TRBV27 to TRBJ2-7; 7 nucleotides agree with TRBD1. CDR1 MNHEY and CDR2 SMNVEV come from the germline V gene (reference sequence). This CDR3 region has 16 residues. J was trimmed by 7 bases and V by 6 bases; bases with no gene match: 18.

This clonotype appeared a few times. The chain carries TRBV7-8 and TRBJ2-7, with no clear D. V was shortened by 2 bases and J by 2 bases, with 7 bases between the two germline ends. CDR1 is SGHVS, CDR2 FQNEAQ, per germline. The CDR3 has 13 amino acids. CDR3 nucleotide sequence: TGTGCCAGCAGCTTATCTAGGACCTACGAGCAGTACTTC. Its translation: CASSLSRTYEQYF.

This clonotype has more than one count but fewer than ten. J is TRBJ2-5 and V is TRBV15, with D possibly being TRBD2 (6 bases). The germline V gene has CDR1 LNHNV and CDR2 YYDKDF (reference sequence). Trimming stripped 1 base from V and 11 bases from J, with 14 bases between. This CDR3 contains 13 residues. The CDR3 bases are TGTGCCACCAGCAGAGTGGGGGGAGAAGAGCAGTACTTC. Translating it yields CATSRVGGEEQYF.

This clonotype was seen a few times. The V call is TRBV7-2, the J call TRBJ2-5; no reliable D call. Trimming left V 1 base short and J 2 bases short, with 8 bases between. Germline V gene lookup returns CDR1 SGHTA and CDR2 FQGNSA. The CDR3 spans 14 residues. The CDR3 spells CASSLGTRQETQYF. Here the CDR3 DNA reads TGTGCCAGCAGCTTAGGGACGCGACAAGAGACCCAGTACTTC.

The gene calls are TRBV6-1 and TRBJ2-7; no clear D. Trimming stripped 0 bases from V and 6 bases from J, with 12 bases between. CDR1 MNHNS and CDR2 SASEGT come from the germline V gene. The length of the CDR3 is 14 residues. CDR3: CASSEAPGSGEQYF. The DNA of the CDR3 is TGTGCCAGCAGTGAAGCACCGGGTTCCGGCGAGCAGTACTTC.

The rearrangement uses TRBV27 and TRBJ2-7; 12 bases match TRBD2. Germline CDR1 is MNHEY and CDR2 is SMNVEV (reference sequence). Trimming removed 4 bases from V and 4 bases from J; junction bases left unmatched: 5. The CDR3 runs to 15 residues. The CDR3 sequence: CASSSGLAGRYEQYF. The CDR3 region has the DNA TGTGCCAGCAGTTCCGGACTAGCGGGGAGGTACGAGCAGTACTTC.

Regarding this clonotype: One end of the junction is discordant with germline, which a read error may explain. CDR3 DNA sequence: TGTGCTAGCAGCTTAGGTTCCGGCGAGACAGATACGCAGTATTTT. Amino acids: CASSLGSGETDTQYF. This rearrangement joins TRBV7-6 to TRBJ2-3; no clear D. The CDR3 runs 15 residues. Germline V gene sequence: CDR1 SGHVS, CDR2 FNYEAQ.

The V gene is TRBV7-2, the J gene TRBJ2-5; 9 bases align to TRBD1. Germline CDR1 is SGHTA and CDR2 is FQGNSA. V shed 1 base, J shed 2 bases, and the junction held 5 bases outside the gene matches. The CDR3 totals 16 residues. The chain's CDR3 is CASSLGAGTGQETQYF. CDR3 coding DNA: TGTGCCAGCAGCTTAGGGGCCGGGACAGGGCAAGAGACCCAGTACTTC.

This chain joins TRBV14 and TRBJ2-5, with D possibly being TRBD1 or TRBD2 (5 bases each). Gene TRBJ2-7 matches the end of the DNA better, so the J call may be wrong. Germline V lookup: CDR1 SGHDN, CDR2 FVKESK. The CDR3 spans 12 residues. The CDR3 loop reads CASSRRGDEQYF. In nucleotides, the CDR3 is TGTGCCAGCAGCCGGAGAGGGGACGAGCAGTACTTC.

This clonotype was observed a handful of times. The chain uses TRBV19 and TRBJ2-3, with D tentatively TRBD2 (5 bases). Germline CDR1 reads LNHDA; CDR2 reads SQIVND (reference sequence). The CDR3 is 13 amino acids. The germline V and J ends were trimmed by 2 bases and 14 bases, with 17 bases remaining between them. In DNA form, the CDR3 reads TGTGCCAGTAGTATACGGAGTACCGGGGAGCTGTATTTT. This gives the protein CASSIRSTGELYF.

This clonotype was counted only a few times. This chain connects TRBV7-8 to TRBJ1-1; tentatively, D is TRBD1 (5 bases). The CDR3 contains 14 residues. V shed 1 base and J shed 0 bases, with 6 bases lying between them. Germline V lookup: CDR1 SGHVS, CDR2 FQNEAQ. CDR3 loop: CASSLVGVNTEAFF. The CDR3 nucleotides are TGTGCCAGCAGCTTAGTGGGGGTGAACACTGAAGCTTTCTTT.

On this clonotype itself: Since no conserved phenylalanine or tryptophan closes the CDR3, a read error is the likely cause. The limits of the CDR3 on the DNA are not certain, so only TCRdb's listed CDR3 is given. The chain has TRBV11-2 and TRBJ2-7; the DNA was not used to check the table's D call, TRBD1. CDR1 is SGHAT and CDR2 is FQNNGV in the germline V gene. The CDR3 contains 16 residues when both ends are counted. CDR3 loop: CASSSGQGHYEQFFGS.

At least ten counts were recorded for this clonotype. The chain has TRBV5-1 and TRBJ2-7; TRBD1 agrees at 9 bases. V was pared by 3 bases and J by 2 bases, with 3 bases of the junction left unmatched. Germline CDR1 is SGHRS and CDR2 is YFSETQ. CDR3 length equals 14 residues. CDR3 nucleotide sequence: TGCGCCAGCAGCTCGGGACAGGGAGCCTACGAGCAGTACTTC. It specifies CASSSGQGAYEQYF.

The chain is built from TRBV7-2 and TRBJ2-3; unclear D gene. Per the germline V gene, CDR1 is SGHTA and CDR2 is FQGNSA. The CDR3 sequence is 15 residues long. V lost 1 base to trimming and J lost 2 bases, with 10 bases between them. This chain's CDR3 is CASSLVVGPTDTQYF. The CDR3, as DNA: TGTGCCAGCAGCTTAGTGGTAGGCCCCACAGATACGCAGTATTTT.